These 18 T cell receptor beta chains came from one sample sequenced in a study of control samples from healthy donors and cancer patients (dated by TCRdb to about 2020). Library preparation employed the immunoSEQ multiplex PCR assay. This is the immuneACCESS table as TCRdb keeps it, with only in-frame sequences that have V and J called. A part of the clones is gone; compared with another copy, unresolved V genes explain less than half, and the rest is unexplained. The table for this sample lists roughly 26,000 clones; 80% to 85% of them were counted only once. About 23% of the sample goes to the ten largest clones. The sample taken for sequencing was PBMCs. Receptors were obtained from a man in his 60s with colorectal cancer.

V gene TRBV27 combines with J gene TRBJ2-2; either TRBD1 or TRBD2 may fit D (6 bases each). Germline V gene sequence: CDR1 MNHEY, CDR2 SMNVEV (reference sequence). V dropped 3 bases and J dropped 2 bases, with 13 bases sitting between them. The CDR3 extends over 16 amino acids. The DNA for the CDR3 is TGTGCCAGCAGTTTCTCGGGGGCGCGCAACACCGGGGAGCTGTTTTTT. It is translated as CASSFSGARNTGELFF.

This clone occurred a few times. This chain links TRBV10-3 with TRBJ2-1; 9 positions agree with TRBD1. CDR1 and CDR2 from the germline V gene are ENHRY and SYGVKD. V dropped 8 bases and J dropped 1; count of bases not matched to a gene: 3. CDR3 length: 14 amino acids. CDR3 sequence reads: CAIGDRGSYNEQFF. CDR3 coding DNA: TGTGCCATCGGAGACAGGGGGTCCTACAATGAGCAGTTCTTC.

The chain couples TRBV14 to TRBJ2-7; no clear D gene. Per the germline V gene, CDR1 is SGHDN and CDR2 is FVKESK. This CDR3 contains 14 residues. Trimming left V 0 bases short and J 0 bases short, with 6 bases between. Here the CDR3 reads CASSQDPSSYEQYV. The CDR3 bases are TGTGCCAGCAGCCAAGATCCTAGCTCCTACGAGCAGTACGTC.

The CDR3 coding sequence is TGTGCCAGCAGCACTACAGGGAGTTTCGAGACCCAGTACTTC. Translating it yields CASSTTGSFETQYF. The genes are TRBV21-1 and TRBJ2-5; the table calls TRBD1, which could not be checked here. TRBV21-1 counts as a pseudogene. The CDR3 totals 14 residues.

This clone was counted once. The V gene is TRBV3-1 (or the pseudogene TRBV3-2), the J gene TRBJ1-1; the match to TRBD1 covers 9 bases. V was pared by 1 base and J by 2 bases, with 2 bases of the junction left unmatched. This CDR3 region has 15 residues. Germline V CDR1 and CDR2: LGHDT, YNNKEL (reference sequence). The CDR3 nucleotides read TGTGCCAGCAGCCAAGTGGGACAGGGAAACACTGAAGCTTTCTTT. Residues: CASSQVGQGNTEAFF.

The V gene is TRBV19, the J gene TRBJ1-5, with D hard to call. The length of the CDR3 is 13 residues. The ends were cut back, 5 bases at V and 7 bases at J, with 12 bases in the middle. CDR1 and CDR2 from the germline V gene are LNHDA and SQIVND (reference sequence). The CDR3 coding sequence is TGTGCCAGTAGTGAGTGGGTCGACCAGCCCCAGCATTTT. It yields the protein CASSEWVDQPQHF.

J is TRBJ1-1 and V is TRBV5-1; tentatively, D is TRBD1 (5 bases). Trimming removed 0 bases at V and 4 bases at J, with 10 bases between. This CDR3 contains 14 residues. CDR1 and CDR2 from the germline V gene are SGHRS and YFSETQ. CDR3 sequence: CASSLGGVRTEAFF. CDR3 DNA sequence: TGCGCCAGCAGCTTGGGAGGGGTGCGCACTGAAGCTTTCTTT. Variable domain in full (rest from reference TRBV5-1 and TRBJ1-1): KAGVTQTPRYLIKTRGQQVTLSCSPISGHRSVSWYQQTPGQGLQFLFEYFSETQRNKGNFPGRFSGRQFSNSRSEMNVSTLELGDSALYLCASSLGGVRTEAFFGQGTRLTVV.

This clone turned up a few times. The gene calls are TRBV27 and TRBJ2-7; tentative D call: TRBD1 (6 bases). V shed 2 bases and J shed 4 bases, with 9 bases lying between them. Germline lookup yields CDR1 MNHEY and CDR2 SMNVEV (reference sequence). The CDR3 length is 13 residues. The CDR3 bases are TGTGCCAGCAGTTTAGGGGGCCGTTACGAGCAGTACTTC. Translated, it gives CASSLGGRYEQYF.

CDR3 coding DNA: TGCGCCAGCAGTGAGAGGGACAGGGAGGCTGGCTACACCTTC. Its translation: CASSERDREAGYTF. V and J are TRBV10-2 and TRBJ1-2, with 9 bases matching TRBD1. V trimming: 2 bases; J trimming: 7 bases; junction bases outside the gene matches: 5. Germline V CDR1 and CDR2: WSHSY, SAAADI. The CDR3 totals 14 residues.

This clone showed up just once. The rearrangement links TRBV5-1 to TRBJ1-3; 9 bases match TRBD1. The trim removed 4 bases at V and 4 bases at J, leaving 3 bases unmatched. This CDR3 contains 14 residues. Germline CDR1 SGHRS, CDR2 YFSETQ. The CDR3 is CASSIQGAGNTIYF. The CDR3 coding sequence is TGCGCCAGCAGCATACAGGGGGCCGGAAACACCATATATTTT.

The table lists this clone with a few counts. The chain has TRBV5-8 and TRBJ1-1; D remains ambiguous. Per the germline V gene, CDR1 is SGHTS and CDR2 is YDEGEE. Trimming cost V 0 bases and J 0 bases, with 6 bases left between them. The length of the CDR3 is 14 residues. The chain's CDR3 is CASSLERMNTEAFF. CDR3 in DNA: TGTGCCAGCAGCTTGGAACGGATGAACACTGAAGCTTTCTTT.

The DNA for the CDR3 is TGTGCCAGCAGCTTAACTTCCGGGACTCTCAATGAGCAGTTCTTC. It translates to CASSLTSGTLNEQFF. The chain uses TRBV7-6 and TRBJ2-1; possibly TRBD2 for D (6 bases). This CDR3 comprises 15 residues. The V gene's germline CDR1 is SGHVS and CDR2 FNYEAQ. V lost 2 bases and J lost 6, with 14 bases in between.

This chain joins TRBV5-1 and TRBJ2-1; 7 bases map to TRBD1. The CDR3 loop spans 15 amino acids. The germline V gene encodes CDR1 SGHRS and CDR2 YFSETQ. The V segment lost 1 base and the J segment 5 bases; nucleotides outside the gene matches: 6. The CDR3 DNA sequence: TGCGCCAGCAGCTTGCAGGACAGGATCAACAATGAGCAGTTCTTC. Translating gives CASSLQDRINNEQFF.

This clone has a single count. The V call is TRBV7-2, the J call TRBJ1-6, with 7 bases lining up with TRBD1. Germline V gene data show CDR1 as SGHTA and CDR2 as FQGNSA. The V and J ends lost 6 bases and 10 bases, in that order; junction bases with no gene match: 9. The CDR3 loop spans 14 amino acids. The CDR3 here is CASSGGQDRSPLHF. The CDR3 coding sequence is TGTGCCAGCAGTGGTGGGCAGGACAGGTCACCCCTCCACTTT.

The chain has TRBV19 and TRBJ1-1, with D hard to call. The CDR3 totals 15 residues. Trimming took 1 base from V and 3 from J, leaving 12 bases between them. Germline V CDR1 and CDR2: LNHDA, SQIVND (reference sequence). The CDR3 here is CASSIGMEAHTEAFF. For the CDR3, the DNA is TGTGCCAGTAGTATAGGGATGGAAGCCCACACTGAAGCTTTCTTT.

The CDR3 loop reads CASSLTGSNTEAFF. CDR3 DNA sequence: TGCGCCAGCAGCTTGACGGGTTCGAACACTGAAGCTTTCTTT. V is TRBV5-1 and J is TRBJ1-1; D uncertain. The CDR3 totals 14 residues. Trimming left V 1 base short and J 1 base short, with 8 bases between. In germline, CDR1 is SGHRS, CDR2 YFSETQ.

Comments on this clone: Distinct nucleotide sequences in the sample also encode this CDR3. The gene calls are TRBV27 and TRBJ1-2; no firm D call. The V end lost 7 bases, the J end lost 0 bases, and 9 bases lay between the germline ends. Germline-derived CDR1 and CDR2 are MNHEY and SMNVEV (reference sequence). CDR3 size: 13 residues. Here the CDR3 reads CASTSGPNYGYTF. In DNA form, the CDR3 reads TGTGCCAGCACGTCAGGTCCTAACTATGGCTACACCTTC.

The genes are TRBV6-5 and TRBJ1-2; 10 positions match TRBD1. J lost 8 bases, V lost 2 bases, and 2 bases had no gene match. Per the germline V gene, CDR1 is MNHEY and CDR2 is SVGAGI. The CDR3 loop spans 13 amino acids. This CDR3 is CASSYGTGEGYTF. For the CDR3, the DNA is TGTGCCAGCAGTTACGGGACAGGGGAGGGCTACACCTTC.